This TCR beta chain was captured by sequencing in a study of response to subunit inactivated influenza vaccine. In regard to this clonotype: Its antigen is as yet unknown.

This CDR3 comprises 15 residues. Germline loops: CDR1 MNHNS, CDR2 SASEGT. The V and J ends lost 5 bases and 10 bases respectively, with 21 bases between them. Study-wide points: There was a suggestion from the authors that each seasonal influenza vaccination recruits few new T cells.

In TCRdb, the RT-PCR reads were re-called with MiXCR into one record per CDR3 protein. The data show approximately 290,000 distinct CDR3 sequences, about 20% seen once. Sequenced material: PBMCs from blood, taken 21 months after vaccination. The origin of this receptor is a man between 50 and 75 years old who received an inactivated influenza vaccine. The V call is TRBV6-1, the J call TRBJ2-1; D unclear. The CDR3 coding sequence is TGTGCCAGCAGTCAGGCGGTAGGGCTCCCCGACGAGCAGTTCTTC. Residues: CASSQAVGLPDEQFF.